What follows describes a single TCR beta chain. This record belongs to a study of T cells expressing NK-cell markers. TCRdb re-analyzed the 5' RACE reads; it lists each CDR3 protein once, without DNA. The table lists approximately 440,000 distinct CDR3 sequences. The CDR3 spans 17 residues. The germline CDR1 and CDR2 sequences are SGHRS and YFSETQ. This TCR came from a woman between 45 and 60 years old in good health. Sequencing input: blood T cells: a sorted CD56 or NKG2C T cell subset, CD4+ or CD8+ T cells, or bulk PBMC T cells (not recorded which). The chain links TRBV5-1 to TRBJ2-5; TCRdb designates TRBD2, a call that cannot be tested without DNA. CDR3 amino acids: CASSPGLAGGPSETQYF.